Presented here are 13 T cell receptor beta chains from one specimen sequenced in a study of PD-1 blockade in classical Hodgkin lymphoma. The repertoire was sequenced with immunoSEQ multiplex PCR; TCRdb's copy has only in-frame clones and lacks some. The data hold roughly 50,000 clones, with roughly 89% observed a single time. Time point specified: cycle 4 day 1 (C4D1), after less than 7 weeks of nivolumab. Relapse after autologous stem cell transplantation occurred in every patient, and brentuximab vedotin exposure varied. The source material was peripheral blood mononuclear cells (PBMCs), sampled before the fourth cycle of nivolumab. Receptor source: a human donor with classical Hodgkin lymphoma.

The chain has TRBV7-2 and TRBJ1-4; a possible D gene is TRBD1 (6 bases). The germline V gene encodes CDR1 SGHTA and CDR2 FQGNSA. The germline V and J ends were trimmed by 1 base and 7 bases, with 13 bases remaining between them. The CDR3 is 15 amino acids. The CDR3 region is CASSLEWGLGEKLFF. Written as DNA, the CDR3 is TGTGCCAGCAGCTTAGAGTGGGGGCTGGGTGAAAAACTGTTTTTT. The full variable domain, in which reference TRBV7-2 and TRBJ1-4 provide the parts outside the CDR3, is GAGVSQSPSNKVTEKGKDVELRCDPISGHTALYWYRQSLGQGLEFLIYFQGNSAPDKSGLPSDRFSAERTGGSVSTLTIQRTQQEDSAVYLCASSLEWGLGEKLFFGSGTQLSVL.

The V gene is TRBV5-1, the J gene TRBJ1-2, with no clear D. Germline V gene data show CDR1 as SGHRS and CDR2 as YFSETQ. The CDR3 consists of 13 residues. V was cut by 1 base and J by 4 bases, with 8 bases left in between. The CDR3 nucleotides are TGCGCCAGCAGCTTGCAGGAGGGCTATGGCTACACCTTC. It encodes CASSLQEGYGYTF.

Worth noting for this clone: The junction and the germline gene differ at one end; a read error may be behind it. The CDR3 region has the DNA TGTGCCAGTAGCATAGTGGGGCCCAGAGATACGCAGTATTTT. Encoded protein: CASSIVGPRDTQYF. The gene calls are TRBV19 and TRBJ2-3; D is perhaps TRBD1 (5 bases). CDR1 and CDR2 from the germline V gene are LNHDA and SQIVND (reference sequence). CDR3 length: 14 amino acids.

This chain connects TRBV5-4 to TRBJ2-1; D unclear. The CDR3 contains 14 residues. The V end lost 10 bases, the J end lost 0 bases, and 14 bases lay between the germline ends. Germline loops: CDR1 SGHNT, CDR2 YYREEE (reference sequence). The CDR3, as DNA: TGTGCCGGAACCCTATCGAGCTCCTACAATGAGCAGTTCTTC. This translates into CAGTLSSSYNEQFF. Supplemented by reference TRBV5-4 and TRBJ2-1, the full variable domain reads ETGVTQSPTHLIKTRGQQVTLRCSSQSGHNTVSWYQQALGQGPQFIFQYYREEENGRGNFPPRFSGLQFPNYSSELNVNALELDDSALYLCAGTLSSSYNEQFFGPGTRLTVL.

The rearrangement uses TRBV27 and TRBJ1-3; maybe TRBD1 (5 bases). This CDR3 is built from 16 residues. The V end was cut by 0 bases, the J end by 4 bases, with 13 bases between. The V gene's germline CDR1 is MNHEY and CDR2 SMNVEV (reference sequence). CDR3 sequence (DNA): TGTGCCAGCAGTTTATCTTACAGGCTAGGAGGAAACACCATATATTTT. This codes for CASSLSYRLGGNTIYF.

The chain recombines TRBV6-5 with TRBJ2-1; 8 bases line up with TRBD1. The CDR3 length is 13 residues. Per germline, CDR1 MNHEY and CDR2 SVGAGI. With V trimmed by 6 bases and J by 11 bases, 9 bases remained unmatched. CDR3 nucleotides: TGTGCCAGCAGCCGAGGGACAGGTACTCAGCAGTTCTTC. The encoded protein is CASSRGTGTQQFF.

The CDR3 loop reads CASSSTGVNEQFF. In DNA form, the CDR3 reads TGCGCCAGCAGCTCTACAGGGGTCAATGAGCAGTTCTTC. V and J are TRBV5-1 and TRBJ2-1, with 7 bases matching TRBD1. The CDR3 runs 13 residues. Germline V gives CDR1 SGHRS, CDR2 YFSETQ. The trim removed 3 bases at V and 6 bases at J, leaving 3 bases unmatched.

This rearrangement joins TRBV18 to TRBJ2-3; 8 nucleotides agree with TRBD2. After removal of 3 bases from V and 5 bases from J, the junction contained 1 base not matched to a gene. The CDR3 extends over 13 amino acids. The germline V gene has CDR1 KGHSH and CDR2 LQKENI. CDR3 in amino acids: CASSPTSGDTQYF. CDR3 sequence (DNA): TGTGCCAGCTCACCTACTAGCGGAGATACGCAGTATTTT.

J is TRBJ2-1 and V is TRBV7-9, with D perhaps TRBD2 (7 bases). V was shortened by 6 bases and J by 7 bases, with 19 bases between the two germline ends. The CDR3 has 15 residues. Germline CDR1 and CDR2: SEHNR and FQNEAQ (reference sequence). CDR3 protein: CASSRMRGRANEQFF. Written as DNA, the CDR3 is TGTGCCAGCAGTCGTATGAGGGGGAGGGCGAATGAGCAGTTCTTC.

The chain combines TRBV27 with TRBJ2-6; the D is unclear. V dropped 1 base and J dropped 0 bases, with 4 bases sitting between them. Germline V gene sequence: CDR1 MNHEY, CDR2 SMNVEV (reference sequence). The CDR3 consists of 15 residues. The CDR3 reads CASSLYHSGANVLTF. The CDR3 DNA is TGTGCCAGCAGTTTATACCACTCTGGGGCCAACGTCCTGACTTTC.

This chain links TRBV2 with TRBJ2-7; TRBD1 agrees at 7 bases. There are 12 residues in the CDR3. Looked up from germline, CDR1 is SNHLY and CDR2 is FYNNEI. V lost 4 bases to trimming and J lost 3 bases; unmatched junction nucleotides: 0. The CDR3 DNA sequence: TGTGCCAGCAGTGGACAGGGCTACGAGCAGTACTTC. It codes for CASSGQGYEQYF.

The CDR3 DNA reads as TGTGCCAGCTCACCACTACAGACGCTAGAAAAACTGTTTTTT. Its translation is CASSPLQTLEKLFF. The rearrangement links TRBV18 to TRBJ1-4; no clear D gene. The CDR3 spans 14 residues. From germline, CDR1 is KGHSH and CDR2 LQKENI. Trimming removed 1 base at V and 8 bases at J, with 11 bases between. Variable domain in full (rest from reference TRBV18 and TRBJ1-4): NAGVMQNPRHLVRRRGQEARLRCSPMKGHSHVYWYRQLPEEGLKFMVYLQKENIIDESGMPKERFSAEFPKEGPSILRIQQVVRGDSAAYFCASSPLQTLEKLFFGSGTQLSVL.

The chain is built from TRBV5-1 and TRBJ2-1; D may be TRBD2 (6 bases). V shed 0 bases and J shed 0 bases, with 10 bases lying between them. The length of the CDR3 is 16 residues. Germline V gene lookup returns CDR1 SGHRS and CDR2 YFSETQ. In DNA form, the CDR3 reads TGCGCCAGCAGCTTGGTCGGGAGCAGCTCCTACAATGAGCAGTTCTTC. It translates to CASSLVGSSSYNEQFF.